A single sample is the source of the 15 T cell receptor beta chains below, sequenced in a study of PD-1 blockade in classical Hodgkin lymphoma. Method: immunoSEQ multiplex PCR; TCRdb's copy keeps in-frame clones and lacks some. Here the sample spans 46,000 or so clones, around 70% being singletons. All patients experienced relapse after autologous stem cell transplantation, and brentuximab vedotin exposure was variable. The sequences come from peripheral blood mononuclear cells (PBMCs), collected at baseline. The receptors were sampled from a human donor with classical Hodgkin lymphoma.

CDR3 nucleotides: TGCAGTGCTTTAGACGCTGAAGCTTTCTTT. Its translation is CSALDAEAFF. This chain connects TRBV20-1 to TRBJ1-1; D is ambiguous. Per the germline V gene, CDR1 is DFQATT and CDR2 is SNEGSKA (reference sequence). The CDR3 extends over 10 amino acids. V lost 5 bases to trimming and J lost 6 bases, with 7 bases between them.

The J gene is TRBJ2-3, the V gene TRBV6-1; TRBD2 aligns across 9 bases. This CDR3 is built from 15 residues. In germline, CDR1 is MNHNS, CDR2 SASEGT. Trimming removed 2 bases from V and 2 bases from J; junction bases left unmatched: 2. The CDR3 spells CASSELAGTTDTQYF. CDR3 sequence (DNA): TGTGCCAGCAGTGAACTAGCGGGGACCACAGATACGCAGTATTTT.

With regard to this clone: Other DNA variants within this sample encode the same CDR3. The chain couples TRBV19 to TRBJ1-4; no definite D call. Germline V CDR1 and CDR2: LNHDA, SQIVND (reference sequence). The CDR3 has 13 residues. V was trimmed by 7 bases and J by 5 bases, leaving 11 bases between them. This CDR3 reads CASKDGNNEKLFF. The CDR3 region has the DNA TGTGCCAGTAAGGACGGGAACAATGAAAAACTGTTTTTT.

The rearrangement uses TRBV25-1 and TRBJ2-7; 9 positions agree with TRBD1. The CDR3 covers 14 residues. CDR1 is MGHDK and CDR2 is SYGVNS in the germline V gene. The CDR3 loop is CARKPGQGTYEQYF. CDR3 DNA: TGTGCTCGAAAACCGGGACAGGGAACCTACGAGCAGTACTTC.

About this clone: Other DNA variants within this sample encode the same CDR3. V gene TRBV9 combines with J gene TRBJ1-1; D not resolved. This CDR3 has 15 amino acids. Germline values: CDR1 SGDLS, CDR2 YYNGEE. The ends were cut back, 0 bases at V and 3 bases at J, with 12 bases in the middle. DNA of the CDR3: TGTGCCAGCAGCGTAGAGGCAGGAGGTGACACTGAAGCTTTCTTT. It yields the protein CASSVEAGGDTEAFF. The whole variable domain, remainder taken from reference TRBV9 and TRBJ1-1, is DSGVTQTPKHLITATGQRVTLRCSPRSGDLSVYWYQQSLDQGLQFLIQYYNGEERAKGNILERFSAQQFPDLHSELNLSSLELGDSALYFCASSVEAGGDTEAFFGQGTRLTVV.

This clone was found a few times. This chain joins TRBV19 and TRBJ1-1; D might be TRBD1 (6 bases). Between the trimmed V and J ends, which lost 8 bases and 0 bases, there was a span of 13 bases. CDR1 LNHDA and CDR2 SQIVND come from the germline V gene (reference sequence). CDR3 length: 14 residues. The CDR3 nucleotides are TGTGCCAGTGGGCCGGACAGAATGAACACTGAAGCTTTCTTT. Translating it yields CASGPDRMNTEAFF.

The rearrangement links TRBV19 to TRBJ1-1; D gene uncertain. Germline-derived CDR1 and CDR2 are LNHDA and SQIVND (reference sequence). V lost 1 base and J lost 7, with 7 bases in between. This CDR3 comprises 12 residues. As DNA, the CDR3 is TGTGCCAGTAGTATAGTTGGCCGTGAAGCTTTCTTT. This gives the protein CASSIVGREAFF.

This clone ranks as medium-sized. CDR3 sequence reads: CASYSGGGTEAFF. As DNA, the CDR3 is TGTGCCAGCTACTCAGGGGGAGGCACTGAAGCTTTCTTT. The chain carries TRBV19 and TRBJ1-1, with 7 bases matching TRBD1. V trimming: 9 bases; J trimming: 4 bases; junction bases outside the gene matches: 8. Per the germline V gene, CDR1 is LNHDA and CDR2 is SQIVND (reference sequence). The CDR3 totals 13 residues.

This rearrangement joins TRBV19 to TRBJ2-2; D gene ambiguous. Between the trimmed V and J ends, which lost 7 bases and 2 bases, there was a span of 8 bases. The V gene's germline CDR1 is LNHDA and CDR2 SQIVND (reference sequence). The CDR3 runs to 13 residues. DNA for the CDR3: TGTGCCAGTACGGCGGTTAACACCGGGGAGCTGTTTTTT. It specifies CASTAVNTGELFF.

This clone was observed once. The chain carries TRBV7-6 and TRBJ1-2, with D possibly TRBD1 on 5 matching bases. Germline CDR1 is SGHVS and CDR2 is FNYEAQ. CDR3 size: 13 residues. The V and J ends lost 4 bases and 4 bases respectively, with 10 bases between them. CDR3 nucleotide sequence: TGTGCCAGCAGCTCTCAGGGACCCTATGGCTACACCTTC. Protein product: CASSSQGPYGYTF.

The chain is built from TRBV2 and TRBJ1-1, with 10 bases aligning to TRBD1. CDR3 length: 13 amino acids. J was trimmed by 6 bases and V by 5 bases; bases with no gene match: 3. Germline loops: CDR1 SNHLY, CDR2 FYNNEI. Here the CDR3 reads CASSRTGGAEAFF. CDR3 coding DNA: TGTGCCAGCAGTCGGACAGGGGGGGCTGAAGCTTTCTTT. Full variable domain (outside the CDR3, taken from reference TRBV2 and TRBJ1-1): EPEVTQTPSHQVTQMGQEVILRCVPISNHLYFYWYRQILGQKVEFLVSFYNNEISEKSEIFDDQFSVERPDGSNFTLKIRSTKLEDSAMYFCASSRTGGAEAFFGQGTRLTVV.

CDR3 residues: CAWTGLNNSPLHF. CDR3 sequence (DNA): TGTGCCTGGACAGGGTTGAATAATTCACCCCTCCACTTT. The rearrangement uses TRBV30 and TRBJ1-6; D possibly corresponds to TRBD1 (5 bases). The CDR3 is 13 residues long. The germline gives CDR1 GTSNPN, CDR2 SVGIG (reference sequence). The V end was cut by 4 bases, the J end by 5 bases, with 9 bases between.

The chain couples TRBV2 to TRBJ1-6; TRBD1 is a possible D gene (6 bases). Germline assignment: CDR1 SNHLY and CDR2 FYNNEI. The CDR3 consists of 16 residues. Trimming left V 3 bases short and J 6 bases short, with 15 bases between. This CDR3 reads CASSEVGGQGNSPLHF. CDR3 DNA: TGTGCCAGCAGTGAGGTCGGGGGGCAAGGTAATTCACCCCTCCACTTT.

V is TRBV11-3 and J is TRBJ2-2; TRBD1 matches 7 bases. Germline CDR1 reads SGHNT; CDR2 reads YENEEA. This CDR3 contains 15 residues. The trim removed 5 bases at V and 5 bases at J, leaving 8 bases unmatched. CDR3 DNA: TGTGCCAGCAGCCTCCGGGACAGAAGGACCGGGGAGCTGTTTTTT. It codes for CASSLRDRRTGELFF.

The chain is built from TRBV11-2 and TRBJ1-1, with D uncertain. CDR3 length: 14 amino acids. V was shortened by 3 bases and J by 1 base, with 9 bases between the two germline ends. The germline V gene encodes CDR1 SGHAT and CDR2 FQNNGV. The CDR3 nucleotides are TGTGCCAGCAGCTTGGGTTCTGCGAACACTGAAGCTTTCTTT. Translated: CASSLGSANTEAFF.